The rows below give T cell receptor beta chains drawn from one sample of a study of technical replicates of blood from a handful of donors. Assay: immunoSEQ multiplex PCR; the TCRdb copy retains only in-frame clones and omits some. The repertoire holds fewer than 90,000 clones, with 94% as singletons. The sample consisted of T cells isolated from PBMCs. All receptors come from a human donor in good health. Each CDR3 is given without its conserved first and last residue.

J gene: TRBJ1-1
V gene: TRBV28
CDR3 protein: ASREIQGAGTEAF

J gene: TRBJ1-4
V gene: TRBV19
CDR3 protein: ASSNRLAQAEKLF

J gene: TRBJ1-3
V gene: TRBV7-9
CDR3 protein: ASSAQGARGNTIY

J gene: TRBJ1-1
V gene: TRBV30
CDR3 protein: AWSLRDFFVTEAF

J gene: TRBJ2-7
V gene: TRBV28
CDR3 protein: ASRFPGQGNYEQY

J gene: TRBJ2-2
V gene: TRBV9
CDR3 protein: ASSAAYSLTSGRTTTTNTGELF

J gene: TRBJ1-2
V gene: TRBV9
CDR3 protein: ASSAQGYYGYT

J gene: TRBJ2-5
V gene: TRBV10-3
CDR3 protein: AISDPNHRDNQQETQY

J gene: TRBJ2-7
V gene: TRBV4-1
CDR3 protein: ASSQGTGGNEQY

J gene: TRBJ2-7
V gene: TRBV28
CDR3 protein: ASSLKDRSEQY

J gene: TRBJ1-1
V gene: TRBV21-1
CDR3 protein: ASSRDRDEAF

J gene: TRBJ1-4
V gene: TRBV2
CDR3 protein: ASSGTGGGTNEKLF

J gene: TRBJ2-3
V gene: TRBV28
CDR3 protein: ASSSPGQGTDTQY

J gene: TRBJ1-1
V gene: TRBV4-1
CDR3 protein: ASSQLISVITEAF

J gene: TRBJ2-2
V gene: TRBV10-1
CDR3 protein: ASSVSGGELF

J gene: TRBJ2-5
V gene: TRBV4-1
CDR3 protein: ASSQGLAGGPGRETQY

J gene: TRBJ1-5
V gene: TRBV6-1
CDR3 protein: ASSEAGTGGQPQH

J gene: TRBJ1-1
V gene: TRBV5-4
CDR3 protein: ASSSQGAGMNTEAF

J gene: TRBJ2-7
V gene: TRBV19
CDR3 protein: ASSMGTDLWGLDTYEQY

J gene: TRBJ2-5
V gene: TRBV6-5
CDR3 protein: ASSYLGQAQETQY

J gene: TRBJ1-5
V gene: TRBV6-1
CDR3 protein: ASRTGEFQDQPQH

J gene: TRBJ2-1
V gene: TRBV11-3
CDR3 protein: ASSPGTSGGNEQF

J gene: TRBJ1-5
V gene: TRBV7-3
CDR3 protein: ASSVLPTGGVSQPQH

J gene: TRBJ1-1
V gene: TRBV27
CDR3 protein: ASSLGTGMNTEAF